This T cell receptor (beta chain) comes out of a study of cytomegalovirus exposure and HLA in healthy donors (TCRdb year 2017). Background for the entire study: In an earlier analysis of approximately 500 of the donors, approximately 260 Gb of sequence data and approximately 120 million unique TCR beta sequences from about 179 million T cells were reported. Around 320 gigabases of sequencing data and tens of millions of unique TCR sequences were included in an early release covering 500 to 750 HLA-typed donors. Among the roughly 400 genotyped donors, around 81% belonged to the genetic ancestry cluster associated with self-reported Caucasian donors. The study was designed to test whether signatures of past pathogen exposure could be identified by cataloging public T cell receptors. Using immunosequencing, the study profiled T cell repertoires from about 610 subjects and related those repertoires to cytomegalovirus serostatus. A separate validation cohort of over a hundred different subjects was used in addition to the 666-subject first cohort. High-throughput TCR immunosequencing, statistical association of individual TCRs with disease status, and machine learning were combined to predict cytomegalovirus infection status. To study patterns of TCR occurrence, a later analysis re-analyzed previously published TCR beta repertoires from several hundred donors and added high-resolution HLA genotyping. Rather than drawing on any new phenotypic data, the later analysis identified candidate immune exposures from TCR beta sequences and the way those sequences occurred across donors. To decide whether each TCR beta V gene segment behaved as functional or pseudogenic, an earlier analysis of some 580 of the donors relied on high-throughput TCR beta sequencing. Donor age, sex, ethnicity and CMV serostatus were compiled alongside the repertoire data. Genome-wide SNP genotypes for about three fifths of the roughly 670 donors were used in a later genetic analysis, which treated that subset as a discovery cohort. All discovery cohort repertoires had been generated on a single sequencing platform. HLA typing covered class I and class II loci at four-digit resolution. The number of typed donors differed by locus: about 620-640 for A, B, C, DRB1 and DQB1; 522 for DQA1; around 580 for DPA1; and some 450 for DPB1. Four to six DR-DQ haplotypes were handled as single units for association and clustering, since linkage in the cohort was strong. Among 398 genotyped donors of the cohort, an average of about 240,000 unique TCR beta nucleotide sequences were sequenced per donor, roughly 18% of them non-productive.

The library was prepared using the immunoSEQ multiplex PCR assay. For the multiplex PCR, a mixture combining 60 forward primers for TCR Vbeta segments and 13 reverse primers for TCR Jbeta segments was used. The CDR3 region of rearranged TCR beta genes was amplified from genomic DNA by a multiplex PCR assay. The Illumina HiSeq System was used to sequence the amplified TCR beta libraries as 87-base-pair reads. On the authors' methods: A later analysis tallied 75 million to 95 million unique TCR beta chains across the 700 or so repertoires, and approximately 12 million of those chains were shared by two or more donors. Raw reads were error-corrected and collapsed into unique sequences by a nearest-neighbor algorithm in which closely related sequences were merged to remove PCR and sequencing errors. CDR3 sequences were aligned to IMGT reference sequences to assign V, D and J gene segments. For a sequence to be retained, a match of at least six nucleotides to both a V gene segment and a J gene segment was required. Rearrangements were called productive when the CDR3 lacked stop codons and stayed in frame with V and J; all others were non-productive. Following IMGT convention, CDR3 was defined as the stretch from the second conserved V-encoded cysteine to the conserved J-encoded phenylalanine. The earlier analysis of about 640 of the donors excluded any sequence lacking an unambiguous match to a single V gene segment. An earlier analysis of fewer than 650 of the donors classified V segments as functional when productive rearrangements were above 56.7% and as segregating when the standard deviation between donors was above 5%. To diagnose cytomegalovirus status from the catalog of TCR beta chain sequences, a statistical classification framework was built. V and J gene assignment, in a later analysis, came from comparing TCR nucleotide sequences with IMGT/GENE-DB human TR gene sequences. Using the TCRdist pipeline, a later analysis assigned CDR3 sequences along with most-parsimonious VDJ recombination scenarios. A later analysis defined each TCR beta chain by its CDR3 amino acid sequence plus V-gene family, and excluded reads lacking a unique V-gene family. To address suspected cross-contamination and a sequencing artifact, a later analysis removed under 600 highly shared, low-generation-probability nucleotide sequences. In a later analysis, a clonal expansion index for each public chain was calculated from normalized within-repertoire ranks of inferred template counts. A later analysis computed generation probabilities with a VDJ recombination model fitted to out-of-frame rearrangements, and checked the results against IGoR. In a later analysis, TCR-TCR, TCR-HLA and TCR-CMV co-occurrence was scored with hypergeometric tests, and a repertoire-size bias correction was applied to TCR pairs. False discovery rates were estimated in a later analysis by permuting HLA or CMV assignments 20 times. In a later analysis, co-occurring TCRs were grouped using DBSCAN, with TCRdist sequence similarity added in when clustering inside HLA-allele-positive subsets. Repertoires with fewer than 30,000 or more than 120,000 public chains were left out of co-occurrence clustering, as were about 5 repertoires with anomalous nucleotide sharing. The source is immuneACCESS, and TCRdb retained only in-frame sequences with V and J called. Part of the clones is not carried over; for the studies checked, unresolved V genes explain less than half of this, and the remainder is unexplained. The DNA was the basis for D and trimming; V, J and clone size are from that table. The sample table contains about 150,000 clones; only one count was recorded for about 74% of them. The ten most abundant clones make up 1.5% to 2% of the sample.

In total, 500 to 700 healthy bone marrow donors made up the cohort. At the time of sampling, all cohort members were nominally healthy, though unrecorded immune exposures were likely present. The donor tested CMV seronegative, placing the donor among the 350 or so seronegative members of the cohort. Every donor gave a peripheral blood sample, and the peripheral blood mononuclear cells from that sample were used for TCR beta sequencing. Genomic DNA was extracted from the blood cell samples with the Qiagen DNeasy Blood Extraction Kit. V is trimmed back by 4 bases and J by 0 bases, and the junction contains 9 bases that no gene match accounts for. The cysteine opens and the phenylalanine closes a CDR3 of 16 amino acids. Only CDR3 DNA is held: 48 bases, read in frame from base 1. From the germline V gene, CDR1 is MNHEY and CDR2 is SVGAGI. As to this clone: Its antigen remains unidentified. The sample holds no much larger clone one base away, and base qualities are not on file.

On the study overall, not on this receptor specifically: Because HLA typing was missing for some donors at each locus, association tests included only the typed subset. Cytomegalovirus status was reported to be diagnosed by the classifier with high specificity and sensitivity in both the original and validation cohorts. The study listed 164 TCR beta chains as associated with cytomegalovirus. The authors suggested that the approach could potentially be generalized to other disease states and immunological phenotypes. Some IMGT-functional V segments, including TRBV6-2 and TRBV6-3, could not be told apart with the 87-base-pair reads, so those segments were excluded. Because counts were too low, about 15 rarely observed V segments, including chromosome 9 orphons, were left out of the earlier analysis of some 640 of the donors. Three of the identified cytomegalovirus-associated TCR beta chains were confirmed in vitro to be specific for cytomegalovirus antigens. An association between a missense DCLRE1C variant and V-gene and J-gene trimming of TCR beta chains was found in a later genetic analysis and replicated in an independent cohort. Linkage disequilibrium might explain the correlated functional status among segregating V segments, but an unknown experimental factor could not be ruled out. Immune exposure information for the cohort was limited to CMV serostatus. Presence/absence analyses assumed roughly uniform sequencing depth across donors, an assumption that may not hold. In a later genetic analysis, fewer N-insertions in productive TCRs were reported among donors in an Asian-associated ancestry cluster than the roughly 700-donor mean. According to a later analysis, most CMV-associated TCR beta chains appeared to be HLA-restricted, and the HLA associations seemed to be driven largely by CMV exposure. When HLA alleles, especially DR and DQ, strongly co-occurred, attributing TCR associations to individual alleles was difficult. Most TCR sequences were observed very rarely across donors, whereas some public TCRs were present in many individuals. Only TCR beta chains were sequenced in this cohort, and the absence of alpha or paired-chain data limited detectable features. The sequencing pipeline was judged likely to have produced a cluster of highly shared sequence variants as a technical artifact. A later analysis found that HLA-associated TCR beta chains were more clonally expanded and had lower generation probabilities than equally common non-associated chains. At a false discovery rate of 0.05, a later analysis linked 16,951 TCR beta sequences to specific HLA alleles. A further reported finding was that TCR beta sequences accurately predicted the HLA-A and HLA-B alleles for most subjects in the first cohort. In a later analysis, the rate of TCR association differed among HLA loci, with DRB1 alleles having the most associated TCRs and HLA-C alleles having the fewest. In an earlier analysis of approximately 600 of the donors, most TCR beta V segments were observed in productive rearrangements about 90% or about 30% of the time, broadly matching IMGT annotations. In a later analysis, several top co-occurrence clusters were reported to appear linked to parvovirus B19, influenza, CMV and Epstein-Barr virus.

The sample consisted of PBMCs. This clonotype was sampled from a woman aged 40 to 50 in good health and CMV-seronegative. Recombination linked TRBV6-5 to TRBJ2-7, and TRBD1 matches 7 of the central bases. The nucleotides read TGTGCCAGCAGTTCTCTGGGGACAGCGAGCTCCTACGAGCAGTACTTC. Translation gives CASSSLGTASSYEQYF.